Included here is one T cell receptor beta chain sequence, with context. As yet, its antigen is unknown. Clones were read by immunoSEQ multiplex PCR, and TCRdb kept only the in-frame ones, dropping some. The data hold 95,000 or so clones, with 60% to 80% observed a single time. These data belong to a study of CD8 T cell repertoires and HIV-1 epitope variants. Study details: Twenty-five autologous and known Gag and Nef epitope variant peptides each stimulated T cells separately. 1M T cells were kept uncultured as a baseline. Whole-study findings and limits: Under 10 TCR beta clonotypes were antigen-specific, six apparently recognizing autologous or escape variants.

The CDR3 extends over 18 amino acids. V gene TRBV21-1 combines with J gene TRBJ2-3; the table gives TRBD2 as D, unverified against the DNA. TRBV21-1 is flagged as a pseudogene. The TCR sequence derives from a male donor with HIV. What was sequenced was uncultured baseline CD8+ T cells from peripheral blood mononuclear cells (PBMCs). The CDR3 DNA reads TGTGCCAGCAGCAAAGGAGGTACAGTCCGTCGGGACACAGATACGCAGTATTTT. Translating it yields CASSKGGTVRRDTDTQYF.